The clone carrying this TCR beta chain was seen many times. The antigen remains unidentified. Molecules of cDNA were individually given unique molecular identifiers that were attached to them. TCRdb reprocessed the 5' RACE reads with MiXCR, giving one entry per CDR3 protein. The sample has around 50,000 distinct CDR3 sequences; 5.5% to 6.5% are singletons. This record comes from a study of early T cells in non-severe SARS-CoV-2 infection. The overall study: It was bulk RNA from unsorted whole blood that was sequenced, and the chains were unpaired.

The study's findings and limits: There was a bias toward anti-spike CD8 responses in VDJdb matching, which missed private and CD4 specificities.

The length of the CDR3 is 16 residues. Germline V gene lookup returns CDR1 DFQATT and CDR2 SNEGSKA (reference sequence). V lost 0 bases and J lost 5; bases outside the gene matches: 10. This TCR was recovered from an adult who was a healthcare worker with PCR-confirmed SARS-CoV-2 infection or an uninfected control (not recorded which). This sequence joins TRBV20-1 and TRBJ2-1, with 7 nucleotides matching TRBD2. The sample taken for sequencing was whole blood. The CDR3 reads CSARDPSGALHNEQFF. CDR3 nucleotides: TGCAGTGCTAGAGATCCCAGCGGGGCCCTACACAATGAGCAGTTCTTC.